These T cell receptor beta chains were read from a single sample in a study of HIV-infected children after antiretroviral therapy interruption. TCRdb reprocessed the 3' RACE reads with MiXCR, giving one entry per CDR3 protein. The sample contains about 15,000 distinct CDR3 sequences, 3.4% of which appear only once. Sample: CD45RA+ CD4+ T cells from PBMCs, taken from a donor given antiretroviral therapy, either interrupted or continuous. These TCRs come from a child aged 2 to 17 with HIV. CDR3s include the opening cysteine and the closing phenylalanine or tryptophan. D genes are given only for firm matches. Some rows mark clone size as missing; the rest say once, few, many or name a class of expanded clone.

d_call j_call v_call clone_size cdr3_nt cdr3_aa
. TRBJ1-1 TRBV6-6 many TGTGCCAGCAGTGATGGCAGAAACACAGAAGTCTTCTTT CASSDGRNTEVFF
TRBD1 TRBJ2-3 TRBV7-2 many TGTGCCAGCAGCTTAGCTGGGACAGCCTTAACGGATACGCAGTATTTT CASSLAGTALTDTQYF
. TRBJ2-2 TRBV20-1 many TGCAGTGCTAGAGATCCCCGTTCCACGGACACCGGGGAGCTGTTTTTT CSARDPRSTDTGELFF
. TRBJ1-4 TRBV3-1 few TGTGCCAGCAGCCAAGTCGGGAATGAAAAACTGTTTTTT CASSQVGNEKLFF
TRBD2 TRBJ2-3 TRBV9 many TGTGCCAGCAGCGTAGGGCTAGCGGGGACCACCCACGATACGCAGTATTTT CASSVGLAGTTHDTQYF
. TRBJ1-1 TRBV29-1 many TGCAGCGTTACAGGGTTTGACACTGAAGCTTTCTTT CSVTGFDTEAFF
. TRBJ2-2 TRBV20-1 many TGCAGTGCTAGACTCCGGGCCTCGAACACCGGGGAGCTGTTTTTT CSARLRASNTGELFF
TRBD1 TRBJ1-2 TRBV20-1 many TGCAGTGCTACCACAGGGGGCGCGGACTATGGCTACACCTTC CSATTGGADYGYTF
. TRBJ2-2 TRBV7-9 few TGTGCCAGCAGCTTTAAGGACAGAAACACCGGGGAGCTGTTTTTT CASSFKDRNTGELFF
. TRBJ2-6 TRBV2 once TGTGCCAGCAGTGAATGGGACCCCCTGAGAGTCCTGACTTTC CASSEWDPLRVLTF
TRBD1 TRBJ2-1 TRBV2 . TGTGCCAGCAGTGCTGAGACAGGGTACAATGAGCAGTTCTTC CASSAETGYNEQFF
. TRBJ2-7 TRBV10-1 medium-sized TGCGCCAGCAGTGAGTCGCTACTTTACGAGCAGTACTTC CASSESLLYEQYF
. TRBJ1-6 TRBV11-2 many TGTGCCAGCAGCTCAGCCCCCCAGGGTTCCTATAATTCACCCCTCCACTTT CASSSAPQGSYNSPLHF
. TRBJ1-2 TRBV28 many TGTGCCAGCAGTTTACAGCCAGGGTACTATGGCTACACCTTC CASSLQPGYYGYTF
. TRBJ2-7 TRBV7-9 many TGTGCCAGCACCCCTAAGGGGGGAACCTCCTACGAGCAGTACTTC CASTPKGGTSYEQYF
. TRBJ1-2 TRBV4-1 many TGCGCCAGCAGCCAAGAAGGGGGGGCGGGCGGCTACACCTTC CASSQEGGAGGYTF
. TRBJ1-2 TRBV29-1 . . CSVVRGGINYGCTF